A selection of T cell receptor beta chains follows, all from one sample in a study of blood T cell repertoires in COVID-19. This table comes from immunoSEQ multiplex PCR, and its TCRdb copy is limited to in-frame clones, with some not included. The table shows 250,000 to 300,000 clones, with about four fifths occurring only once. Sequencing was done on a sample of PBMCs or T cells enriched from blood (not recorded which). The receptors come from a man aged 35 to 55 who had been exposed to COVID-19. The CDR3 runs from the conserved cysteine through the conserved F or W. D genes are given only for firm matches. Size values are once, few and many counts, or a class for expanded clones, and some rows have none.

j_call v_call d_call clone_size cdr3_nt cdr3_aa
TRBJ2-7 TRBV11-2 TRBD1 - TGTGCCAGCAGCCCTATACAGGGGGGCTCTCGCGAGCAGTACTTC CASSPIQGGSREQYF
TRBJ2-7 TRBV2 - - TGTGCCAGCAATGTCCGGGAGAGGGCCTACGAGCAGTACTTC CASNVRERAYEQYF
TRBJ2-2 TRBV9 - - TGTGCCAGCAGCGGGACAGCCGCCACCGGGGAGCTGTTTTTT CASSGTAATGELFF
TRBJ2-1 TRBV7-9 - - TGTGCCAGCAGCTGGTCGGCGGACACTGAGCAGTTCTTC CASSWSADTEQFF
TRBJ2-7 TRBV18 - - TGTGCCAGCTCGCGGGACAGTACCTCCTACGAGCAGTACTTC CASSRDSTSYEQYF
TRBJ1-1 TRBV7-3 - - TGTGCCAGCAGCTTAACCCCTAATACTGAAGCTTTCTTT CASSLTPNTEAFF
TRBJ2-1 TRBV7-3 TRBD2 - TGTGCCAGCAGCTTAGAAGGGAGGGCGGGTGAGCAGTTCTTC CASSLEGRAGEQFF
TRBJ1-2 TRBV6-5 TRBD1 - TGTGCCAGCAGGGAGGACAGGGGGCCTCTCTATGGCTACACCTTC CASREDRGPLYGYTF
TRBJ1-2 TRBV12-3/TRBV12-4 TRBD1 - TGTGCCAGCAGTCAACAGGGGGCGCGTGGCTACACCTTC CASSQQGARGYTF
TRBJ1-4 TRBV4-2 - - TGTGCCAGCAGCCAGGAAGGGGCAACTAATGAAAAACTGTTTTTT CASSQEGATNEKLFF
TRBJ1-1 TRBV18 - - TGTGCCAGCTCACCGTCTACTGGTGAAGCTTTCTTT CASSPSTGEAFF
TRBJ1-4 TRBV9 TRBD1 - TGTGCCAGCAGCGCGGACAGGGGACGCGAAAAACTGTTTTTT CASSADRGREKLFF
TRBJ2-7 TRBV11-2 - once TGTGCCAGCAGCTTAGGTTCGACGGGCTACGAGCAGTACTTC CASSLGSTGYEQYF
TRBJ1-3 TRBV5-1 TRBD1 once TGCGCCAGCAGCCGTGACAGGGGACCGGGAAACACCATATATTTT CASSRDRGPGNTIYF
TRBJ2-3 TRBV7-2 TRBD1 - TGTGCCAGCAGCCTGAGACAGGGGTGGGATACGCAGTATTTT CASSLRQGWDTQYF
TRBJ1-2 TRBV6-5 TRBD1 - TGTGCGGGACAGGGAGGTTGGCCCGCGTATGGCTACACCTTC CAGQGGWPAYGYTF
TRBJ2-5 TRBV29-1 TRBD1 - TGCAGCGTTATGACAGGGGAAAAGACCCAGTACTTC CSVMTGEKTQYF
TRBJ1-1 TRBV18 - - TGTGCCAGCTCACCTAAGAACACTGAAGCTTTCTTT CASSPKNTEAFF
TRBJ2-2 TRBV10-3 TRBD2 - TGTGCCATCCGGGGGGGGATCCCCACCGGGGAGCTGTTTTTT CAIRGGIPTGELFF
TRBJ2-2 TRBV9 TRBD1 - TGTGCCAGCAGTGACCGGGACAGCTCATACACCGGGGAGCTGTTTTTT CASSDRDSSYTGELFF
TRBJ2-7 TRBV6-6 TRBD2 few TGTGCCAGCCACCAGGCGGGACTAGGATACGAGCAGTACTTC CASHQAGLGYEQYF
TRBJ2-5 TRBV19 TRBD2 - TGTGCCAGTAGTTTTTCACTAGCGGGAGAGACCCAGTACTTC CASSFSLAGETQYF
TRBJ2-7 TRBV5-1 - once TGCGCCAGCAGCTTGGACGGGAATGGGTACGAGCAGTACTTC CASSLDGNGYEQYF
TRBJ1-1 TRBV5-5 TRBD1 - TGTGCCAGCAGCCCGGGGGCCGATCACAGGGGGCAGACTGAAGCTTTCTTT CASSPGADHRGQTEAFF
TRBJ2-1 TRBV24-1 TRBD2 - TGTGCCACCAGTGATTTAGGACTAGCGGGAGTGGAGAATGAGCAGTTCTTC CATSDLGLAGVENEQFF
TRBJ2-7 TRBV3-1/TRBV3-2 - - TGTGCCAGCAGCCATTATCAGGGCGAGCAGTACTTC CASSHYQGEQYF
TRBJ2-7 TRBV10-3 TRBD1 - TGTGCCATCCGAACCGGGACAGGGACCTACGAGCAGTACTTC CAIRTGTGTYEQYF
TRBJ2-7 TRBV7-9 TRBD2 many TGTGCCAGCACCCCTGAAATAGCGGGGCTGGCCTCCTACGAGCAGTACTTC CASTPEIAGLASYEQYF
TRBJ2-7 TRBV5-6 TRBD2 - TGTGCCAGCAGCTTGGGCGGGAGGGCCGCTGGGTACGAGCAGTACTTC CASSLGGRAAGYEQYF
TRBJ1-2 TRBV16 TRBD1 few TGTGCCAGCAGCCGAAACCGGGACAGGGATGGCTACACCTTC CASSRNRDRDGYTF
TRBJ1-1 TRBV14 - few TGTGCCAGCAGTGATACCCAGGGCTGGAACACTGAAGCTTTCTTT CASSDTQGWNTEAFF
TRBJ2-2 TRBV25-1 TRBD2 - TGTGCCAGCAGCGGCCTGACTAGCTTGAACACCGGGGAGCTGTTTTTT CASSGLTSLNTGELFF
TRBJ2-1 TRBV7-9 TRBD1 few TGTGCCAGCAGCTACGGACAGGTCAATGAGCAGTTCTTC CASSYGQVNEQFF
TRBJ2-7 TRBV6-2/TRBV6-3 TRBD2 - TGTGCCAGCAGTTATGGTTTGACAGGGACTAGCGGGAGGGAGCAGTACTTC CASSYGLTGTSGREQYF
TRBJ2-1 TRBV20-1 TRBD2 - TGCAGTGCTAGTTCCCCGATAGGGCTAGCGGGAGGCTTACGGTTGTACAATGAGCAGTTCTTC CSASSPIGLAGGLRLYNEQFF
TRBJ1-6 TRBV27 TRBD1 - TGTGCCAGCAGTCCTTTCCAGGGGGCCAGTTCACCCCTCCACTTT CASSPFQGASSPLHF
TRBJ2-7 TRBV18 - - TGTGCCAGCTCACCACTTGCGGATACCTACGAGCAGTACTTC CASSPLADTYEQYF
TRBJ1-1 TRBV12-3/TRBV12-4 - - TGTGCCAGCAGCTTTCGACCTCAGGTTGAAGCTTTCTTT CASSFRPQVEAFF
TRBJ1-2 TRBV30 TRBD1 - TGTGCCTGGAGATGGACAGGGAGAGGCTACACCTTC CAWRWTGRGYTF
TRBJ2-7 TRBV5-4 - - TGTGCCAGCAGCTTGGGACTTTCTACCGAGCAGTACTTC CASSLGLSTEQYF
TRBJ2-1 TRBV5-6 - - TGTGCCAGCAGCTACCAGTCAGGTCACAATGAGCAGTTCTTC CASSYQSGHNEQFF